The T cell receptor (beta chain) described here comes from a study of response to subunit inactivated influenza vaccine. TCRdb reanalysed the RT-PCR reads using MiXCR and keeps one entry per CDR3 protein. The sample records some 550,000 distinct CDR3 sequences, 20% to 25% being singletons. In germline, CDR1 is SGHTA, CDR2 FQGNSA. CDR3 length equals 15 residues. V was pared by 1 base and J by 5 bases, with 12 bases between. This sample was also put to use in a study of T cells expressing NK-cell markers. That report adds: cDNA encoding TCR beta was synthesized via 5'RACE template switching incorporating UMIs. According to the study, TCR beta repertoires originated from sorted CD3+CD56+NKG2C+, CD3+CD56+NKG2C- and CD3+CD56-NKG2C+ T cells.

The genes are TRBV7-2 and TRBJ1-5; D is undetermined. Source: CD4+ T cells sorted from PBMCs, taken about 12 days after vaccination. The TCR was taken from a man in his fifties who received an inactivated influenza vaccine. CDR3 amino acids: CASSLGRQTYQPQHF. CDR3 sequence (DNA): TGTGCCAGCAGCTTAGGTAGGCAGACCTATCAGCCCCAGCATTTT.